In its sample, the clone carrying this T cell receptor beta chain was seen a few times. Its antigen is still unknown. This entry belongs to a study of blood T cells in healthy people across ages. Regarding the study as a whole: The fall in TCR beta diversity per million T cells was roughly linear with age.

Then a second PCR, running roughly 7 to 11 cycles, was carried out with a sample-barcoded 5' primer and a J-beta primer mix. TCRdb reprocessed the 5' RACE reads with MiXCR, giving one entry per CDR3 protein. The data show fewer than 900,000 distinct CDR3 sequences, around 45% seen once. Specimen: blood. The sequence was obtained from a woman aged 55-70 years in good health.

Written as DNA, the CDR3 is TGTGCCATCAGTGAACCGGGAGGAACCTACAATGAGCAGTTCTTC. Amino acid sequence: CAISEPGGTYNEQFF. The rearrangement joins TRBV10-3 to TRBJ2-1; 7 nucleotides match TRBD2. J was trimmed by 2 bases and V by 3 bases; bases with no gene match: 4. CDR3 length: 15 residues. Germline CDR1 ENHRY, CDR2 SYGVKD.